The 23 T cell receptor beta chains below all came from one sample that was sequenced in a study of beta chain features in type 1 diabetes. TCRB transcripts that were expressed got sequenced, as all of the isolated RNA had been reverse transcribed. Profiling relied on immunoSEQ multiplex PCR, and the TCRdb table lists in-frame clones only, not all of them. The sample records over 500,000 clones, about 16% being singletons. The sequencing sample was made of naive CD4+ T cells from blood. The receptors here all came from a man aged 18-30 years in good health.

The chain has TRBV4-2 and TRBJ2-3; 10 bases align to TRBD1. Germline V CDR1 and CDR2: LGHNA, YNFKEQ. Losses at the gene ends were 0 bases for V and 1 base for J; bases not matched to a gene: 4. This CDR3 has 17 residues. Here the CDR3 reads CASSQERGQGGTDTQYF. The CDR3 nucleotides read TGTGCCAGCAGCCAAGAAAGAGGACAGGGGGGCACAGATACGCAGTATTTT.

The table lists this clone with a few counts. The J gene is TRBJ2-3, the V gene TRBV9; 10 nucleotides match TRBD2. The CDR3 extends over 18 amino acids. CDR1 and CDR2 from the germline V gene are SGDLS and YYNGEE. With 4 bases clipped from V and 1 base from J, the junction kept 12 bases outside the gene matches. This CDR3 reads CASSRAFWLAGGTDTQYF. The CDR3 DNA reads as TGTGCCAGCAGCAGAGCTTTCTGGCTAGCGGGAGGCACAGATACGCAGTATTTT.

The V call is TRBV14, the J call TRBJ2-1; 10 bases align to TRBD1. Germline values: CDR1 SGHDN, CDR2 FVKESK. This CDR3 contains 16 residues. V shed 4 bases, J shed 6 bases, and the junction held 9 bases outside the gene matches. The CDR3: CASSPTDRGKANEQFF. The CDR3 coding sequence is TGTGCCAGCAGCCCAACGGACAGGGGGAAAGCCAATGAGCAGTTCTTC.

This clone was seen more than once but under ten times. Written as DNA, the CDR3 is TGTGCCAGCAGCGACAGGAACACTGAAGCTTTCTTT. Translated, it gives CASSDRNTEAFF. This rearrangement joins TRBV9 to TRBJ1-1; D remains unclear. Germline V lookup: CDR1 SGDLS, CDR2 YYNGEE. The CDR3 loop spans 12 amino acids. V lost 3 bases to trimming and J lost 1 base, with 4 bases between them.

The chain carries TRBV5-4 and TRBJ1-1; the D gene is possibly TRBD1 (5 bases). The CDR3 consists of 14 residues. Trimming shortened V by 4 bases and J by 6 bases, and 16 bases separated the two germline ends. Germline V gives CDR1 SGHNT, CDR2 YYREEE (reference sequence). The CDR3 spells CASSLVGQPAEAFF. DNA for the CDR3: TGTGCCAGCAGCCTGGTGGGGCAGCCAGCTGAAGCTTTCTTT. The full variable domain, rest sourced from reference TRBV5-4 and TRBJ1-1, is ETGVTQSPTHLIKTRGQQVTLRCSSQSGHNTVSWYQQALGQGPQFIFQYYREEENGRGNFPPRFSGLQFPNYSSELNVNALELDDSALYLCASSLVGQPAEAFFGQGTRLTVV.

This clone was observed a handful of times. The chain has TRBV6-6 and TRBJ1-3; D gene unclear. Germline-derived CDR1 and CDR2 are MNHNY and SVGAGI (reference sequence). The CDR3 is 14 amino acids. V was cut by 7 bases and J by 8 bases, with 18 bases left in between. The CDR3 protein is CASNLNARADTIYF. The CDR3, as DNA: TGTGCCAGCAATCTCAATGCCCGGGCGGACACCATATATTTT.

This clone was observed a handful of times. The chain has TRBV4-3 and TRBJ2-1, with a weak D call TRBD2 (6 bases). V was trimmed by 5 bases and J by 4 bases, leaving 18 bases between them. This CDR3 contains 16 residues. The germline V gene has CDR1 LGHNA and CDR2 YSLEER. This CDR3 reads CASSFWGTGGYNEQFF. The CDR3 coding sequence is TGCGCCAGCAGCTTCTGGGGTACCGGGGGATACAATGAGCAGTTCTTC.

V usage is TRBV12-5 and J usage is TRBJ2-3; TRBD2 matches 7 bases. CDR3 length equals 16 residues. V trimming: 0 bases; J trimming: 4 bases; junction bases outside the gene matches: 7. Germline V gives CDR1 LGHNT, CDR2 FRNRAP. DNA of the CDR3: TGTGCTAGTGGTTTGGTACTGGGAGGGAGAGCAGATACGCAGTATTTT. Translated, it gives CASGLVLGGRADTQYF.

This clone was counted a few times. The V call is TRBV28, the J call TRBJ2-6, with a weak D call TRBD2 (6 bases). The V gene lost 6 bases and the J gene lost 0 bases, with 9 bases spanning the gap. This CDR3 is 15 amino acids long. Looked up from germline, CDR1 is MDHEN and CDR2 is SYDVKM. CDR3 sequence: CASSAGGSGANVLTF. DNA for the CDR3: TGTGCCAGCAGCGCCGGGGGCTCTGGGGCCAACGTCCTGACTTTC.

The CDR3 is CASSSTRTSGAMELFF. The CDR3 bases are TGTGCCAGCAGCTCAACGAGGACTAGCGGGGCGATGGAGCTGTTTTTT. The chain combines TRBV7-2 with TRBJ2-2, with 12 bases fitting TRBD2. The CDR3 loop spans 16 amino acids. Losses at the gene ends were 4 bases for V and 10 bases for J; bases not matched to a gene: 10. Germline CDR1 is SGHTA and CDR2 is FQGNSA.

The CDR3 sequence: CASSLRGQPQHF. CDR3 coding DNA: TGTGCCAGCAGCTTACGGGGTCAGCCCCAGCATTTT. This chain links TRBV7-6 with TRBJ1-5, with D unclear. V lost 2 bases and J 6 bases, leaving 5 bases between the germline ends. The CDR3 is 12 amino acids. Germline values: CDR1 SGHVS, CDR2 FNYEAQ.

The gene calls are TRBV10-3 and TRBJ1-1, with no clear D. CDR3 length equals 14 residues. V dropped 0 bases and J dropped 5 bases, with 10 bases sitting between them. Germline V gives CDR1 ENHRY, CDR2 SYGVKD. The CDR3 nucleotides are TGTGCCATCAGTGAGTCATTAGTAGGAACTGAAGCTTTCTTT. This gives the protein CAISESLVGTEAFF.

The chain uses TRBV7-6 and TRBJ1-5; D is unresolved. The CDR3 spans 12 residues. V gave up 1 base and J gave up 5 bases, with 3 bases separating them. Germline V gives CDR1 SGHVS, CDR2 FNYEAQ. The CDR3 is CASSLDDQPQHF. As DNA, the CDR3 is TGTGCCAGCAGCTTAGACGATCAGCCCCAGCATTTT.

This chain links TRBV29-1 with TRBJ1-2, with TRBD1 as a possible D gene (6 bases). Germline CDR1 reads SQVTM; CDR2 reads ANQGSEA. This CDR3 contains 15 residues. Trimming removed 2 bases at V and 4 bases at J, with 17 bases between. The CDR3 DNA reads as TGCAGCGTTGAAAGGGGCAGGGGAGTTACCTATGGCTACACCTTC. This codes for CSVERGRGVTYGYTF.

This clone has more than one count but fewer than ten. The rearrangement links TRBV7-9 to TRBJ1-1; 7 nucleotides line up with TRBD1. Trimming took 2 bases from V and 4 from J; bases not matched to a gene: 4. Germline V lookup: CDR1 SEHNR, CDR2 FQNEAQ (reference sequence). This CDR3 is 14 amino acids long. The CDR3, as DNA: TGTGCCAGCAGCTTAACCTCAGGGGGCACTGAAGCTTTCTTT. It codes for CASSLTSGGTEAFF.

This chain uses TRBV4-1 with TRBJ2-4, with D unclear. Trimming took 2 bases from V and 5 from J, leaving 16 bases between them. The CDR3 covers 16 residues. CDR1 is MGHRA, CDR2 YSYEKL, per germline. The CDR3 sequence is CASSQRIGSDQNIQYF. For the CDR3, the DNA is TGCGCCAGCAGCCAAAGAATTGGCAGCGACCAAAACATTCAGTACTTC.

The chain uses TRBV9 and TRBJ1-1; tentative D call: TRBD1 (5 bases). Germline CDR1 reads SGDLS; CDR2 reads YYNGEE. The V and J ends lost 4 bases and 4 bases respectively, with 8 bases between them. The CDR3 sequence is 12 residues long. DNA of the CDR3: TGTGCCAGCAGCCCTACAGGCACTGAAGCTTTCTTT. Translated: CASSPTGTEAFF.

This clone was picked up a small number of times. This sequence joins TRBV25-1 and TRBJ2-7; 8 nucleotides line up with TRBD1. V gave up 8 bases and J gave up 2 bases; unmatched junction bases: 8. The germline gives CDR1 MGHDK, CDR2 SYGVNS. There are 14 residues in the CDR3. The CDR3: CASGEDRGPYEQYF. The CDR3 DNA sequence: TGTGCCAGCGGGGAAGACAGGGGCCCCTACGAGCAGTACTTC.

The rearrangement uses TRBV9 and TRBJ1-6; D unresolved. This CDR3 is 14 amino acids long. In germline, CDR1 is SGDLS, CDR2 YYNGEE. The V gene lost 0 bases and the J gene lost 11 bases, with 12 bases spanning the gap. CDR3 loop: CASSVEGSTTPLHF. CDR3 coding DNA: TGTGCCAGCAGCGTAGAGGGTAGTACAACACCCCTCCACTTT. Complete variable domain (other parts from reference TRBV9 and TRBJ1-6): DSGVTQTPKHLITATGQRVTLRCSPRSGDLSVYWYQQSLDQGLQFLIQYYNGEERAKGNILERFSAQQFPDLHSELNLSSLELGDSALYFCASSVEGSTTPLHFGNGTRLTVT.

The chain carries TRBV5-4 and TRBJ2-1; 9 bases align to TRBD1. V lost 4 bases to trimming and J lost 1 base; unmatched junction nucleotides: 3. Per germline, CDR1 SGHNT and CDR2 YYREEE (reference sequence). The length of the CDR3 is 15 residues. The CDR3 spells CASSMDRGSYNEQFF. In DNA, the CDR3 is TGTGCCAGCAGCATGGACAGGGGTTCCTACAATGAGCAGTTCTTC.

The chain joins TRBV7-3 to TRBJ2-3; 9 bases are a match to TRBD2. The V segment lost 2 bases and the J segment 1 base; nucleotides outside the gene matches: 4. Germline V CDR1 and CDR2: SGHTA, FQGTGA. This CDR3 spans 16 amino acids. CDR3 residues: CASSLLASGGTDTQYF. CDR3 bases: TGTGCCAGCAGCTTATTGGCTAGCGGGGGCACAGATACGCAGTATTTT.

This clone was counted only a few times. The chain employs TRBV5-1 and TRBJ2-5; no definite D call. Trimming took off 0 bases at V and 1 base at J, with 7 bases between the two ends. Per the germline V gene, CDR1 is SGHRS and CDR2 is YFSETQ. The CDR3 is made up of 14 amino acids. CDR3 sequence (DNA): TGCGCCAGCAGCTTGGGCTCTCTCCAAGAGACCCAGTACTTC. Its protein product is CASSLGSLQETQYF. The complete variable domain, with remaining parts taken from reference TRBV5-1 and TRBJ2-5, reads KAGVTQTPRYLIKTRGQQVTLSCSPISGHRSVSWYQQTPGQGLQFLFEYFSETQRNKGNFPGRFSGRQFSNSRSEMNVSTLELGDSALYLCASSLGSLQETQYFGPGTRLLVL.

There are a few counts of this clone. The chain carries TRBV11-2 and TRBJ2-7; 9 bases are shared with TRBD2. Germline assignment: CDR1 SGHAT and CDR2 FQNNGV. The CDR3 extends over 16 amino acids. V dropped 5 bases and J dropped 3; count of bases not matched to a gene: 11. The CDR3 DNA reads TGTGCCAGCAGCCCGTGGGCTAGCGGGGACCACTACGAGCAGTACTTC. Amino acid sequence: CASSPWASGDHYEQYF.